This TCR beta chain was profiled in a study of CD8 T cells in Susac syndrome. RNA was extracted with the RNeasy kit, and a quantity of about 0.45 to 1 ug was reverse transcribed using random hexamers. TCRdb re-analysed the immunoSEQ multiplex PCR reads in MiXCR, keeping a single row per CDR3 protein. Altogether roughly 170,000 distinct CDR3 sequences are present, over 85% being singletons, with the ten largest covering approximately 0.094%. V was pared by 11 bases and J by 5 bases, with 7 bases of the junction left unmatched. CDR1 is KGHDR, CDR2 SFDVKD, per germline. This CDR3 comprises 13 residues. Negative isolation was applied to CD8+ and CD4+ T cells, and FACS enrichment was applied to TEMRA cells.

This clonotype was obtained from a human donor with multiple sclerosis. The sample taken for sequencing was CD4+ T cells from PBMCs. This chain links TRBV24-1 with TRBJ2-5, with TRBD1 identical over 10 bases. CDR3 amino acids: CAIGQGVRETQYF. CDR3 DNA: TGTGCCATCGGACAGGGGGTTAGGGAGACCCAGTACTTC.